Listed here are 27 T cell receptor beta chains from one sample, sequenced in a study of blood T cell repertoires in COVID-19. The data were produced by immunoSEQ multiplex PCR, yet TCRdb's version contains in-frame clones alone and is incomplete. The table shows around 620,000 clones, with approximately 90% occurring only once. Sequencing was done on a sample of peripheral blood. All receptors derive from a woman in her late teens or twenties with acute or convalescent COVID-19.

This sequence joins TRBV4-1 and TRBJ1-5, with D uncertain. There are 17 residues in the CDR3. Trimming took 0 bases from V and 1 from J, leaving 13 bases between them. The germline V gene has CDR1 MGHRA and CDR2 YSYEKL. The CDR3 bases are TGCGCCAGCAGCCAAGATCCCGGAGGAGACAGCAATCAGCCCCAGCATTTT. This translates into CASSQDPGGDSNQPQHF.

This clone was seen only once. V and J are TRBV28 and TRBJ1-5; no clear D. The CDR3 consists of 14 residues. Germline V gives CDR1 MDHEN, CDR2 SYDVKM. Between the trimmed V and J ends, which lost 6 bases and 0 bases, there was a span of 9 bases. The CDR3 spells CASRVAYSNQPQHF. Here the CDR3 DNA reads TGTGCCAGCAGGGTTGCGTATAGCAATCAGCCCCAGCATTTT.

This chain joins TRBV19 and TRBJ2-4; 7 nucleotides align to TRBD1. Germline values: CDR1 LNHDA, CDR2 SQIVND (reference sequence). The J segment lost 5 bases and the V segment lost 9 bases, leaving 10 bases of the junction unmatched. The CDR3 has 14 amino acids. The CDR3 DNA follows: TGTGCCAGCAATCCGGGACAGAAACAAAACATTCAGTACTTC. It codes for CASNPGQKQNIQYF.

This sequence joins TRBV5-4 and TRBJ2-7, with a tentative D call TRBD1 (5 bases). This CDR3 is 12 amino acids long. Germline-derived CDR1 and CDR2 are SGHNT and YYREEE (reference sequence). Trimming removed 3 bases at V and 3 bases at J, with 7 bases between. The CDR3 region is CASSSTGYEQYF. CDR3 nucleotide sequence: TGTGCCAGCAGCTCTACAGGCTACGAGCAGTACTTC.

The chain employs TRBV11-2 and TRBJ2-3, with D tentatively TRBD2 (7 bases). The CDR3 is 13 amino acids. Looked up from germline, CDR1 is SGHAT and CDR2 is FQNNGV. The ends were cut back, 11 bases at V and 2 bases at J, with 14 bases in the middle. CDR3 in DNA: TGTGCCGGAGGCGGGGGCGACACAGATACGCAGTATTTT. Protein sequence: CAGGGGDTDTQYF. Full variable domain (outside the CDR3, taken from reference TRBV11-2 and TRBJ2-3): EAGVAQSPRYKIIEKRQSVAFWCNPISGHATLYWYQQILGQGPKLLIQFQNNGVVDDSQLPKDRFSAERLKGVDSTLKIQPAKLEDSAVYLCAGGGGDTDTQYFGPGTRLTVL.

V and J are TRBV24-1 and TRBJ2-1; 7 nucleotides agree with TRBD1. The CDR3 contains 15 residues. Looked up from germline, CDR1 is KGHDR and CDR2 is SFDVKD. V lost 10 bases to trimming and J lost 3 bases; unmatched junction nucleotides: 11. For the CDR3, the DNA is TGTGCCACGTACTCGAGTCGGGACAGCTACAATGAGCAGTTCTTC. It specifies CATYSSRDSYNEQFF.

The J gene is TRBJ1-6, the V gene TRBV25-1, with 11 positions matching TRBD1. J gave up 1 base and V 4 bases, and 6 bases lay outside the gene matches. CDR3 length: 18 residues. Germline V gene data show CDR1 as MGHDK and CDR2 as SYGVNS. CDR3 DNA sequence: TGTGCCAGCAGTGTAGGACAGGGGGCTCGTTCCTATAATTCACCCCTCCACTTT. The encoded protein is CASSVGQGARSYNSPLHF.

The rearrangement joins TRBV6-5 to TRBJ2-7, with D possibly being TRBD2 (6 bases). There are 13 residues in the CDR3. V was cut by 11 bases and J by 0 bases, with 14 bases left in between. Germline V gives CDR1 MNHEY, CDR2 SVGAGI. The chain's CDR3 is CAGSGEISYEQYF. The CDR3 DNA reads TGTGCCGGCTCGGGGGAGATCTCCTACGAGCAGTACTTC.

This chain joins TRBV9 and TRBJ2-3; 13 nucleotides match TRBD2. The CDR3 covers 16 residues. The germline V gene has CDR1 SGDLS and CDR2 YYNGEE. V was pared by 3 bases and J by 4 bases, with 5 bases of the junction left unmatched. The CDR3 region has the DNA TGTGCCAGCAGCGGACTAGCGGGGGGCCATCCAGATACGCAGTATTTT. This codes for CASSGLAGGHPDTQYF.

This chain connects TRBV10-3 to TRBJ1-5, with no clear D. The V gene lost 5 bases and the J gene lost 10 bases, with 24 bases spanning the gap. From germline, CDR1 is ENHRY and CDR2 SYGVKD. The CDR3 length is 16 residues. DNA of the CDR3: TGTGCCATCAGTTCCGAGGGCCAAGGGATGATCAGCCCCCAGCATTTT. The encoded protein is CAISSEGQGMISPQHF.

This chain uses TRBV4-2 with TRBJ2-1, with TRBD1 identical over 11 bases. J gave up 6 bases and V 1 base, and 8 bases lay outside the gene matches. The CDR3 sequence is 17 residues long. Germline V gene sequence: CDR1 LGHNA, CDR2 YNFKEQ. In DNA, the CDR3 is TGTGCCAGCAGCCAAGTGGGACAGGGGGTGAGGGCCAATGAGCAGTTCTTC. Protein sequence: CASSQVGQGVRANEQFF.

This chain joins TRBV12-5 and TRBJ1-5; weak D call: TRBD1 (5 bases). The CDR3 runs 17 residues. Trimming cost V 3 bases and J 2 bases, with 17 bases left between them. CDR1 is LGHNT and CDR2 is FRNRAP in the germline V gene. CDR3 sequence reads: CASGFRQSVRRNQPQHF. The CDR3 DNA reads TGTGCTAGTGGTTTCCGACAGTCTGTCCGGCGCAATCAGCCCCAGCATTTT.

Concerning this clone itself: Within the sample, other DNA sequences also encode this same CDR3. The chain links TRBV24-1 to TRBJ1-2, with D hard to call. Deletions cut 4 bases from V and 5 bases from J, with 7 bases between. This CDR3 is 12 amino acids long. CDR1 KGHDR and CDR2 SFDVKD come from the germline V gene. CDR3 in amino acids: CATSEGAYGYTF. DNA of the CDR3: TGTGCCACCAGTGAAGGAGCTTATGGCTACACCTTC.

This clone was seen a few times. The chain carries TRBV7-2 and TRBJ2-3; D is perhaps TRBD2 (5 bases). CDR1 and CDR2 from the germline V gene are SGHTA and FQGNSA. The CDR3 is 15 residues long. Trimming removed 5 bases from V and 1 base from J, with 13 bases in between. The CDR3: CASSPRGLGTDTQYF. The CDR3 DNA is TGTGCCAGCAGCCCACGAGGGCTGGGCACAGATACGCAGTATTTT.

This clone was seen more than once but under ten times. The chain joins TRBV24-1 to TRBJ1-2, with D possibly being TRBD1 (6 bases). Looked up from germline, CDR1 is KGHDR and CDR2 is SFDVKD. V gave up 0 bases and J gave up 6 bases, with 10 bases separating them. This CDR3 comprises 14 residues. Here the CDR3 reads CATSDLARGDGYTF. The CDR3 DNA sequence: TGTGCCACCAGTGATTTGGCCAGGGGAGATGGCTACACCTTC.

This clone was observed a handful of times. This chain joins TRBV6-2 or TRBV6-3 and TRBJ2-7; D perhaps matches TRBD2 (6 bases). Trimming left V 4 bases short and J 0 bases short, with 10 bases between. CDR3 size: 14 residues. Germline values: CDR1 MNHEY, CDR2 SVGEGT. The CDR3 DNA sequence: TGTGCCAGCAGTTGGGGGGTGCTCTCCTACGAGCAGTACTTC. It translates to CASSWGVLSYEQYF.

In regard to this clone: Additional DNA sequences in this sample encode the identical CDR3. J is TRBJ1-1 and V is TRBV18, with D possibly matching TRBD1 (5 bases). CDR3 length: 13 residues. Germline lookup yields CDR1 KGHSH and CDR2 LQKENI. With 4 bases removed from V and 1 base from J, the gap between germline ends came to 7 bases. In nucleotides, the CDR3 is TGTGCCAGCTCACGTCAGGGGAACACTGAAGCTTTCTTT. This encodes CASSRQGNTEAFF.

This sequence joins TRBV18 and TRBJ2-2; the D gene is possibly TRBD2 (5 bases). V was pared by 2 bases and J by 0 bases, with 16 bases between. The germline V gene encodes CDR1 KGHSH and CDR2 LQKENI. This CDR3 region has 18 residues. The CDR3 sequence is CASSPRAEFLTNTGELFF. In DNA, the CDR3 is TGTGCCAGCTCACCAAGAGCGGAATTCCTAACGAACACCGGGGAGCTGTTTTTT.

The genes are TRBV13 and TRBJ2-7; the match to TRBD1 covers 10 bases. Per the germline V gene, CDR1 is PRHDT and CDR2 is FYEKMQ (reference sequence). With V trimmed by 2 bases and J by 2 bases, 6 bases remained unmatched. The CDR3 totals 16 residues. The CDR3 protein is CASSLRGQGRPYEQYF. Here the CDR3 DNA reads TGTGCCAGCAGCTTAAGGGGACAGGGGAGGCCCTACGAGCAGTACTTC.

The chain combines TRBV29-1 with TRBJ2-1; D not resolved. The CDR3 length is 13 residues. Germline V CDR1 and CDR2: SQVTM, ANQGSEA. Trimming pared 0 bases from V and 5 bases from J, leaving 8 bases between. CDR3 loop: CSVEDLPDNEQFF. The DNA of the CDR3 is TGCAGCGTTGAAGATCTTCCAGACAATGAGCAGTTCTTC.

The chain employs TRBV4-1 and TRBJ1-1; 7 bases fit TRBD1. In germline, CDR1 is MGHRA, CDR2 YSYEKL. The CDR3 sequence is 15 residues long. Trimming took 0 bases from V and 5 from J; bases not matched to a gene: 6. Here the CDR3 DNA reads TGCGCCAGCAGCCAAGAAACACAGGGGTATACTGAAGCTTTCTTT. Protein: CASSQETQGYTEAFF.

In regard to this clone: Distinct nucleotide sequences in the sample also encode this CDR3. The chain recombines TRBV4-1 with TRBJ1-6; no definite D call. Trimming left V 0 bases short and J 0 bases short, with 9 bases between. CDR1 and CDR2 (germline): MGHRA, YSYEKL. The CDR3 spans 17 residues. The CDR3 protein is CASSQEEGSSYNSPLHF. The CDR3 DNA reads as TGCGCCAGCAGCCAAGAGGAAGGGAGCTCCTATAATTCACCCCTCCACTTT.

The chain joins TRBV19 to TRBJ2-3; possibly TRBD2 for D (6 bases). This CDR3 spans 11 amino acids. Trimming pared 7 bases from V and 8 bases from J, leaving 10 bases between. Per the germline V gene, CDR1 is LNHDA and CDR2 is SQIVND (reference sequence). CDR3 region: CASILGGTQYF. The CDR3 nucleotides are TGTGCCAGTATCCTCGGGGGTACGCAGTATTTT. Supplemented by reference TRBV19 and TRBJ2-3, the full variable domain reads DGGITQSPKYLFRKEGQNVTLSCEQNLNHDAMYWYRQDPGQGLRLIYYSQIVNDFQKGDIAEGYSVSREKKESFPLTVTSAQKNPTAFYLCASILGGTQYFGPGTRLTVL.

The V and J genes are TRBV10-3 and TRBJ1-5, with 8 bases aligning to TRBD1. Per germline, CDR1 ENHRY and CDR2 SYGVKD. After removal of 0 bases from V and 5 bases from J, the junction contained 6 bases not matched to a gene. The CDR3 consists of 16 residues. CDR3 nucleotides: TGTGCCATCAGTGAGTCGAGGACAGGGCAGGATCAGCCCCAGCATTTT. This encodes CAISESRTGQDQPQHF.

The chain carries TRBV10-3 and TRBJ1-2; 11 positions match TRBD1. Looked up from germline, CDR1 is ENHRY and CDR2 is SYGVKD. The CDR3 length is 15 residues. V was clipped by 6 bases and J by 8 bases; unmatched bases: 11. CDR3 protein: CAIRPLDRGPRGYTF. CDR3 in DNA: TGTGCCATCAGACCCTTGGACAGGGGGCCTCGAGGCTACACCTTC.

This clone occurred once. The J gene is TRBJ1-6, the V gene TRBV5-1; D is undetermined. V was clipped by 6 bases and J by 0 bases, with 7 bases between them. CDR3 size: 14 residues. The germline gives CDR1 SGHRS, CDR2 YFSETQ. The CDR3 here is CASNRGSYNSPLHF. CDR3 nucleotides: TGCGCCAGCAATCGCGGCTCCTATAATTCACCCCTCCACTTT.

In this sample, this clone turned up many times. CDR3 loop: CASSDSTSGGSNEQFF. For the CDR3, the DNA is TGTGCCAGCAGTGACTCGACTAGCGGGGGTTCGAATGAGCAGTTCTTC. The V gene is TRBV6-4, the J gene TRBJ2-1; 12 bases agree with TRBD2. CDR3 length equals 16 residues. Germline CDR1 reads MRHNA; CDR2 reads SNTAGT. The junction had 4 bases not matched to a gene; V was cut back by 0 bases and J by 7 bases.